This TCR beta chain was profiled in a study of cytomegalovirus exposure and HLA in healthy donors. In the study overall: The roughly 120 validation repertoires matched the 666 first-cohort repertoires in platform, a later analysis reported. Points from the study as a whole: There were a few CMV-associated chains whose specificity for CMV antigens was confirmed in vitro.

About this clone: Antigen specificity is unknown.

Separate from the roughly 700-subject first cohort was the roughly 120-subject validation cohort, to which the donors belonged. The germline CDR1 and CDR2 sequences are SGHRS and YFSETQ. CDR3 length: 14 amino acids. The V gene end was trimmed by 4 bases and the J gene end by 5 bases; junction bases not matched to a gene: 6. Assay: immunoSEQ multiplex PCR; the TCRdb copy retains only in-frame clones and omits some. The repertoire has about 140,000 clones, roughly nine tenths of them found once; the top ten carry just under 3%. Sequencing was done on a sample of PBMCs. The receptor was derived from a man between 18 and 29 years old in good health and CMV-seronegative. This rearrangement joins TRBV5-1 to TRBJ2-5; 9 bases are a match to TRBD1. CDR3 loop: CASSPGTGWETQYF. CDR3 nucleotide sequence: TGCGCCAGCAGCCCCGGGACAGGGTGGGAGACCCAGTACTTC.